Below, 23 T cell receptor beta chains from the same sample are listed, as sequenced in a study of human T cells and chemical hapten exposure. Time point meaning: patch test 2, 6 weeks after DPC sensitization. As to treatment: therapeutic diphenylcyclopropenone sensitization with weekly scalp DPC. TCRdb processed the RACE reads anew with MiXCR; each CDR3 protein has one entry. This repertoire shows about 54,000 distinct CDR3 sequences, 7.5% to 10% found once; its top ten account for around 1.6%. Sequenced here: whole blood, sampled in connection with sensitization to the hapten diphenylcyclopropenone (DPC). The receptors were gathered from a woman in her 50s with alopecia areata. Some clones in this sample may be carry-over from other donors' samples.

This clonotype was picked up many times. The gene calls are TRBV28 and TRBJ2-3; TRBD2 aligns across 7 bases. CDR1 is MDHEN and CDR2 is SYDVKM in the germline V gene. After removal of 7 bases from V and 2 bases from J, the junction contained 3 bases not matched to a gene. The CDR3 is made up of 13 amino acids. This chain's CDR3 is CASKSGVTDTQYF. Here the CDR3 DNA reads TGTGCCAGCAAGAGCGGGGTCACAGATACGCAGTATTTT.

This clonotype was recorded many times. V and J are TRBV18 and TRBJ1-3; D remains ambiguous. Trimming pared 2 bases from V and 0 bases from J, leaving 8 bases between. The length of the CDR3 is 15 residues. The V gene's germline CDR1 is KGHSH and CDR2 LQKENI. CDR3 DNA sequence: TGTGCCAGCTCACCAGTGATGGTCTCTGGAAACACCATATATTTT. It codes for CASSPVMVSGNTIYF.

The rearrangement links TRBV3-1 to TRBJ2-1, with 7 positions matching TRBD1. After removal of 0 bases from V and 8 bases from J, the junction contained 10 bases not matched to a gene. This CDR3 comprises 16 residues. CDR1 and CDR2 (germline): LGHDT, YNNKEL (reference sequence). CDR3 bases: TGTGCCAGCAGCCAAGAAGAGGGGGCGAATTATGATGAGCAGTTCTTC. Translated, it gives CASSQEEGANYDEQFF.

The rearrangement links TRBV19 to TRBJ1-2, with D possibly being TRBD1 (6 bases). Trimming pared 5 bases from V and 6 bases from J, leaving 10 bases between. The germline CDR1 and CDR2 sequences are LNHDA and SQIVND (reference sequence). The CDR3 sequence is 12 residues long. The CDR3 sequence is CASSEDRHGYTF. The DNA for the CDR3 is TGTGCCAGTAGTGAGGACAGACATGGCTACACCTTC.

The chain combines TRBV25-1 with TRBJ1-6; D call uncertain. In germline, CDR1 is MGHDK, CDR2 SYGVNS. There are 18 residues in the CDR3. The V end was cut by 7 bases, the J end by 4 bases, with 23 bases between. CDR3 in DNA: TGTGCCAGCAAGGTTGGAGGGCCCCTACCTTCTTATAATTCACCCCTCCACTTT. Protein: CASKVGGPLPSYNSPLHF.

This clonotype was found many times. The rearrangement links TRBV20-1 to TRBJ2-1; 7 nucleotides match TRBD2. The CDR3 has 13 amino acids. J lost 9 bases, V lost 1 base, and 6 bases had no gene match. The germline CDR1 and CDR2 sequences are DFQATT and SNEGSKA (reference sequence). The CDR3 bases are TGCAGTGCTAGAGTGGGAGGGGTCGGTGAGCAGTTCTTC. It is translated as CSARVGGVGEQFF.

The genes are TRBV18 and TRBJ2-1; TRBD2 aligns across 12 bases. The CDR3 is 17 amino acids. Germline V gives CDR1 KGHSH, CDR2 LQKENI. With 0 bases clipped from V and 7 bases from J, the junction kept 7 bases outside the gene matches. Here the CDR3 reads CASSPPVAGLAGNEQFF. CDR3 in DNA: TGTGCCAGCTCACCACCGGTGGCCGGACTAGCGGGAAATGAGCAGTTCTTC.

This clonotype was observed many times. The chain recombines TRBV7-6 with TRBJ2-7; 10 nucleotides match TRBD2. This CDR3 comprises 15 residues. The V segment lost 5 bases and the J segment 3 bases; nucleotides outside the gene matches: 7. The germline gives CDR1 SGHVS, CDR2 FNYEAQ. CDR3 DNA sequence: TGTGCCAGCAGCCGTGGGACTAGCGCTTACTACGAGCAGTACTTC. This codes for CASSRGTSAYYEQYF.

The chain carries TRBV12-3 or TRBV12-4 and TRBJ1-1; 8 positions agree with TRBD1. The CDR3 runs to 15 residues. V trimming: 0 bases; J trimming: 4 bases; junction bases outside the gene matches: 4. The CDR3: CASSLAGQAGTEAFF. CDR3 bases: TGTGCCAGCAGTTTAGCGGGACAGGCGGGCACTGAAGCTTTCTTT.

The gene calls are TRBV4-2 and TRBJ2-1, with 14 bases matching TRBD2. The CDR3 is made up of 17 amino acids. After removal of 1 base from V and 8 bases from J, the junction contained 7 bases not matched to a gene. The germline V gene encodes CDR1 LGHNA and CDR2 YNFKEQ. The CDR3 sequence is CASSQVFGTSGSHEQFF. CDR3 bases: TGTGCCAGCAGCCAAGTGTTCGGGACTAGCGGGAGCCATGAGCAGTTCTTC.

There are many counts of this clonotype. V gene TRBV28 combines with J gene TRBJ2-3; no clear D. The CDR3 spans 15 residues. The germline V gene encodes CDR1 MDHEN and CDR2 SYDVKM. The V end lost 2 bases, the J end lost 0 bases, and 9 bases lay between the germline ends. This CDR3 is CASSLISGSTDTQYF. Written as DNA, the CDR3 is TGTGCCAGCAGTTTAATTTCGGGTAGCACAGATACGCAGTATTTT.

The CDR3 reads CVSSQHYEQYF. In DNA, the CDR3 is TGTGTCAGTTCCCAGCACTACGAGCAGTACTTC. This chain joins TRBV2 and TRBJ2-7; D unresolved. Per germline, CDR1 SNHLY and CDR2 FYNNEI. This CDR3 spans 11 amino acids.

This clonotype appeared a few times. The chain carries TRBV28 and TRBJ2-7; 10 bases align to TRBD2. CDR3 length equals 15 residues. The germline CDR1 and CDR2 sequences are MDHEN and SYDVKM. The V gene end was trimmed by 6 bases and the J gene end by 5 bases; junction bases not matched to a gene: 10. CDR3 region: CASSLPSAGGHEQYF. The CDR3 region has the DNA TGTGCCAGCAGCCTGCCCTCAGCGGGGGGGCACGAGCAGTACTTC.

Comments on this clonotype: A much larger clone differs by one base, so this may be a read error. The CDR3: CASSLEEGSKGEAFF. In DNA form, the CDR3 reads TGTGCCAGCAGTCTTGAAGAAGGTAGTAAGGGAGAAGCTTTCTTT. The chain is built from TRBV4-2 and TRBJ1-1; D unresolved. Germline V lookup: CDR1 LGHNA, CDR2 YNFKEQ. The CDR3 sequence is 15 residues long. Trimming pared 6 bases from V and 8 bases from J, leaving 22 bases between.

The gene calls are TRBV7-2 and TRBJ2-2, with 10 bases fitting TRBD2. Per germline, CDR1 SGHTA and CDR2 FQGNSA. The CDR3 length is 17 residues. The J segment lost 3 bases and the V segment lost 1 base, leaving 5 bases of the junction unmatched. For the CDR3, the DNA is TGTGCCAGCAGCTTAGTCGCTAGCGGGAGCTACACCGGGGAGCTGTTTTTT. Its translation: CASSLVASGSYTGELFF. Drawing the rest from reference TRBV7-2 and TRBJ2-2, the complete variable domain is GAGVSQSPSNKVTEKGKDVELRCDPISGHTALYWYRQSLGQGLEFLIYFQGNSAPDKSGLPSDRFSAERTGGSVSTLTIQRTQQEDSAVYLCASSLVASGSYTGELFFGEGSRLTVL.

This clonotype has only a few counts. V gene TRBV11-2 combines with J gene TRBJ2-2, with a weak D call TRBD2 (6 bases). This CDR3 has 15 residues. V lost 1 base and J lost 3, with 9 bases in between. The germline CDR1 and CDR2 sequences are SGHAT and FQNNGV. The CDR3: CASSLVAVDTGELFF. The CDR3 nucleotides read TGTGCCAGCAGCTTAGTAGCGGTGGACACCGGGGAGCTGTTTTTT.

Here the CDR3 DNA reads TGTGCCAGCAGGGAACGTTTTAACACCGGGGAGCTGTTTTTT. Its translation: CASRERFNTGELFF. The chain links TRBV2 to TRBJ2-2; no definite D call. Trimming shortened V by 6 bases and J by 2 bases, and 10 bases separated the two germline ends. CDR3 length: 14 amino acids. CDR1 is SNHLY, CDR2 FYNNEI, per germline.

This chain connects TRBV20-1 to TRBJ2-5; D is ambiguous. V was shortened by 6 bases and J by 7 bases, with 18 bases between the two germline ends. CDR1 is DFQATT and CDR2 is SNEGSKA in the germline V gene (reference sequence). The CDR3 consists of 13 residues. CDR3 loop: CSANPTSSGTQYF. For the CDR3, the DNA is TGCAGTGCCAACCCGACATCGTCGGGGACCCAGTACTTC.

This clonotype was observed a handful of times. The CDR3 region is CASRDVGSGGLDTQYF. CDR3 nucleotides: TGTGCCAGCAGGGACGTGGGTAGCGGGGGCCTGGATACGCAGTATTTT. V usage is TRBV27 and J usage is TRBJ2-3; 9 bases line up with TRBD2. This CDR3 contains 16 residues. Germline assignment: CDR1 MNHEY and CDR2 SMNVEV (reference sequence). V lost 6 bases and J lost 6; bases outside the gene matches: 13.

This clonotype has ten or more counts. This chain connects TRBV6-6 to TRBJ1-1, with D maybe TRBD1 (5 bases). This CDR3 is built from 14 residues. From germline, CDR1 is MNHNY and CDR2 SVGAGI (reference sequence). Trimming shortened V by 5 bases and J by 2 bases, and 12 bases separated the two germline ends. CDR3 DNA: TGTGCCAGCAGTCCGACACAGGTTAACACTGAAGCTTTCTTT. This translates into CASSPTQVNTEAFF.

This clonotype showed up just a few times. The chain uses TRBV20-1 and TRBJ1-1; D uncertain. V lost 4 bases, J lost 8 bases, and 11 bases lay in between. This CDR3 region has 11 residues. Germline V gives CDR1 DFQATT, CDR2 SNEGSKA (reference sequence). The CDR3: CSATPSTEAFF. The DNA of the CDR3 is TGCAGTGCTACCCCCTCCACGGAAGCTTTCTTT.

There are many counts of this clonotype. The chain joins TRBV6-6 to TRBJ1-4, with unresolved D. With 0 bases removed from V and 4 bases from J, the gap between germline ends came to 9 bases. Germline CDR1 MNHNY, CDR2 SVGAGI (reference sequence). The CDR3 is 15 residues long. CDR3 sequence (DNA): TGTGCCAGCAGTTACTCAGATGGGGTTAATGAAAAACTGTTTTTT. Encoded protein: CASSYSDGVNEKLFF.

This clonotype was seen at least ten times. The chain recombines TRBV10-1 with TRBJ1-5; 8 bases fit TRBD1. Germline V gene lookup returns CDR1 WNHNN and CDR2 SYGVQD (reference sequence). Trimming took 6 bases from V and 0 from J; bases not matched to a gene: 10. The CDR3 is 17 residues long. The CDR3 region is CASREQTGAHSNQPQHF. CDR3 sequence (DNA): TGCGCCAGCAGGGAACAGACAGGGGCCCATAGCAATCAGCCCCAGCATTTT.